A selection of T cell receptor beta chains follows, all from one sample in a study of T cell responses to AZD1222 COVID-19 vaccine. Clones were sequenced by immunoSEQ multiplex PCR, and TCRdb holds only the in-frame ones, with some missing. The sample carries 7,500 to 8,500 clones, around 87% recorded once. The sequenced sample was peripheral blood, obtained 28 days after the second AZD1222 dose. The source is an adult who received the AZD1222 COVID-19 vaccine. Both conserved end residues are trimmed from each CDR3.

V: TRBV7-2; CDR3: ASSKREVGDTQY
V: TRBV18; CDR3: ASSLSRDQPQH
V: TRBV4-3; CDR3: ASSQGVGRSADTQY
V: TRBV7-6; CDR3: ASSLLGQGANRGEKLF
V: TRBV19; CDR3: ASSSRQGLEGNQPQH
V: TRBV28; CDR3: ASKVRGQGNNSPLH
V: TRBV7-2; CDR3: ASNGQGTDTQY
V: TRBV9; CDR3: ASSPGTGGIGELF
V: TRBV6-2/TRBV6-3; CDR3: ASSYPRDVSPLH
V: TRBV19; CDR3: ASQHGTGGFDTEAF
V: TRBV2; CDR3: ASSEYGGGETQY
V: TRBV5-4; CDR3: ASSGDSPATNEKLF
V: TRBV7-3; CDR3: ASSSQENTEAF
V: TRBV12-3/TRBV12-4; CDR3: ASSHRERGEQY
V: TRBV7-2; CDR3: ASGAVVSYEQY
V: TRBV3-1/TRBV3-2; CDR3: ASSPAWTGHYEQY
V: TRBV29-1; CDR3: SVPLGTGNLGYT
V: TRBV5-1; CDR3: ASSLRPNMNTEAF
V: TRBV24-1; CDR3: ATSDPTEQETQY
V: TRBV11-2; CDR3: ASSLGWTGSGGYT
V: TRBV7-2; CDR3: ASSSAWGDGYT
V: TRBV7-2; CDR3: ASSLGPSRTDTQY
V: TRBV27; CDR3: ASRPGVWGYNSPLH
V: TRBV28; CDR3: ASSLTAPYGYT
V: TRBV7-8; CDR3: ASSLARTSGSQQF
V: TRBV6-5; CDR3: ASSTQPGSYNEQF
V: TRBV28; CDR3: ASSSPSGRAIYEQY
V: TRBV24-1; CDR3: ATSDPTGGRQETQY
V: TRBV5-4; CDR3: ASSLGRESSYEQY
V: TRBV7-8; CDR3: ASSPEGAPVGGPQH
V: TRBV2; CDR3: ASSEYQKQY
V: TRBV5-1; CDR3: ASSSTGTETDTQY
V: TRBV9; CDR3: ASSPRGENTGELF
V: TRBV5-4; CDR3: ASSLGGTYGYT
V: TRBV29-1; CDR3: SHNYGGETQY
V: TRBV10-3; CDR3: AIRGQLTGELF
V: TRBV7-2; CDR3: ASSPWRENEQF
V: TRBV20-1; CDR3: SASSRREVYTGELF
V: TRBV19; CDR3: ASSTRTANYGYT
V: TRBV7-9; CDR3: ASSLWQGGETQY
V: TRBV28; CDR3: ASSQTANYGYT
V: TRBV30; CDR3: AWSRPKTVAKNIQY